A selection of T cell receptor beta chains follows, all from one sample in a study of cytomegalovirus exposure and HLA in healthy donors. Produced via immunoSEQ multiplex PCR; TCRdb's table is partial and in-frame only. The repertoire holds over 95,000 clones, with roughly 67% as singletons. The source material was PBMCs. Source of these receptors: a man aged 18 to 30 in good health and CMV-seropositive. The CDR3 runs from the conserved cysteine through the conserved F or W. The order of the fields is J gene, V gene, clone size, D gene, CDR3 DNA, CDR3 protein. A D gene is named only where the DNA matches it firmly. Not all rows give a size; the values are once, few, many and, for expanded clones, a class.

J gene: TRBJ1-2
V gene: TRBV18
clone size: NA
D gene: NA
CDR3 DNA: TGTGCCAGCTCACGAACACTACAGGGAACTAACTATGGCTACACCTTC
CDR3 protein: CASSRTLQGTNYGYTF

J gene: TRBJ1-2
V gene: TRBV5-1
clone size: few
D gene: NA
CDR3 DNA: TGCGCCAGCAGCTTGTCGACAGGAAACTATGGCTACACCTTC
CDR3 protein: CASSLSTGNYGYTF

J gene: TRBJ2-1
V gene: TRBV18
clone size: NA
D gene: NA
CDR3 DNA: TGTGCCAGCTCACCCCGGAGTGCGGACAATGAGCAGTTCTTC
CDR3 protein: CASSPRSADNEQFF

J gene: TRBJ1-2
V gene: TRBV7-9
clone size: NA
D gene: TRBD1
CDR3 DNA: TGTTCCAGCAGCTACGGGCAGGGGGCTGGGGGCTACACCTTC
CDR3 protein: CSSSYGQGAGGYTF

J gene: TRBJ1-3
V gene: TRBV28
clone size: NA
D gene: NA
CDR3 DNA: TGTGCCAGCAGTTTGGTCAGGGCCGGAAACACCATATATTTT
CDR3 protein: CASSLVRAGNTIYF

J gene: TRBJ1-5
V gene: TRBV5-1
clone size: NA
D gene: NA
CDR3 DNA: TGCGCCAGCAGCTTCACGGGTAATCAGCCCCAGCATTTT
CDR3 protein: CASSFTGNQPQHF

J gene: TRBJ1-2
V gene: TRBV9
clone size: NA
D gene: NA
CDR3 DNA: TGTGCCAGCAGCCGGACCTCGGGGGGGCCGGATGGCTACACCTTC
CDR3 protein: CASSRTSGGPDGYTF

J gene: TRBJ1-1
V gene: TRBV6-5
clone size: many
D gene: TRBD1
CDR3 DNA: TGTGCCAGCAGCTCCCACGACAGGGGAAAAACTGAAGCTTTCTTT
CDR3 protein: CASSSHDRGKTEAFF

J gene: TRBJ2-3
V gene: TRBV5-1
clone size: NA
D gene: NA
CDR3 DNA: TGCGCCAGCAGCTTGTGGGGTGGGCTAGCAGGCACAGATACGCAGTATTTT
CDR3 protein: CASSLWGGLAGTDTQYF

J gene: TRBJ2-7
V gene: TRBV25-1
clone size: NA
D gene: NA
CDR3 DNA: TGTGCCAGCAGTGAACAGGGGGGTTACGAGCAGTACTTC
CDR3 protein: CASSEQGGYEQYF

J gene: TRBJ1-2
V gene: TRBV6-5
clone size: NA
D gene: NA
CDR3 DNA: TGTGCCAGCAGTCAACGGACGGACAGAAACTATGGCTACACCTTC
CDR3 protein: CASSQRTDRNYGYTF

J gene: TRBJ1-2
V gene: TRBV7-6
clone size: once
D gene: TRBD1
CDR3 DNA: TGTGCCAGCAGCTTAGCGGCACAGGGGAACTATGGCTACACCTTC
CDR3 protein: CASSLAAQGNYGYTF

J gene: TRBJ1-2
V gene: TRBV29-1
clone size: few
D gene: NA
CDR3 DNA: TGCAGCGTTCAGGGCCGGGACTATGGCTACACCTTC
CDR3 protein: CSVQGRDYGYTF

J gene: TRBJ2-3
V gene: TRBV5-1
clone size: NA
D gene: TRBD2
CDR3 DNA: TGCGCCAGCAGCTTGACCTTGGGACTAGCGGGGCCCGTAGGCACAGATACGCAGTATTTT
CDR3 protein: CASSLTLGLAGPVGTDTQYF

J gene: TRBJ1-1
V gene: TRBV5-6
clone size: NA
D gene: NA
CDR3 DNA: TGTGCCAGCAGCTTGGGATTTGGAGACACAGGTGGTTTCTTT
CDR3 protein: CASSLGFGDTGGFF

J gene: TRBJ1-1
V gene: TRBV11-3
clone size: once
D gene: TRBD1
CDR3 DNA: TGTGCCAGCAGCTTAGAGGGGCGACAGGGGCTGAACACTGAAGCTTTCTTT
CDR3 protein: CASSLEGRQGLNTEAFF

J gene: TRBJ1-1
V gene: TRBV6-5
clone size: NA
D gene: TRBD1
CDR3 DNA: TGTGCCAGCAGTTACTGGGACAGGAACACTGAAGCTTTCTTT
CDR3 protein: CASSYWDRNTEAFF

J gene: TRBJ2-1
V gene: TRBV4-2
clone size: few
D gene: TRBD2
CDR3 DNA: TGTGCCAGCAGCCAGGCCGGCGGGGGCAATGAGCAGTTCTTC
CDR3 protein: CASSQAGGGNEQFF

J gene: TRBJ1-6
V gene: TRBV25-1
clone size: NA
D gene: NA
CDR3 DNA: TGTGCCAGCAGTATCGGGGGGACCCTCCACTTT
CDR3 protein: CASSIGGTLHF

J gene: TRBJ2-5
V gene: TRBV5-8
clone size: NA
D gene: TRBD1
CDR3 DNA: TGTGCCAGCAGGTACACGGTAGGGACAGGGCACGAGACCCAGTACTTC
CDR3 protein: CASRYTVGTGHETQYF

J gene: TRBJ2-1
V gene: TRBV6-1
clone size: NA
D gene: TRBD2
CDR3 DNA: TGTGCCAGCAGTCAAGGGGCGCTAGCGGGGCATAGCAATGAGCAGTTCTTC
CDR3 protein: CASSQGALAGHSNEQFF

J gene: TRBJ2-3
V gene: TRBV6-5
clone size: NA
D gene: TRBD2
CDR3 DNA: TGTGCCAGCAGTCCGACTAGCGGCACAGATACGCAGTATTTT
CDR3 protein: CASSPTSGTDTQYF

J gene: TRBJ1-1
V gene: TRBV28
clone size: NA
D gene: NA
CDR3 DNA: TGTGCCAGCAGTTTCGTTAACACTGAAGCTTTCTTT
CDR3 protein: CASSFVNTEAFF

J gene: TRBJ2-1
V gene: TRBV30
clone size: few
D gene: TRBD1
CDR3 DNA: TGTGCCTGGAGTTCTCGACGTCGGGACAGCCCTGTGGATGAGCAGTTCTTC
CDR3 protein: CAWSSRRRDSPVDEQFF

J gene: TRBJ2-5
V gene: TRBV6-1
clone size: few
D gene: NA
CDR3 DNA: TGTGCCAGCAGTGAACTTGGGGCGCGGAAACCGCTCGAGACCCAGTACTTC
CDR3 protein: CASSELGARKPLETQYF

J gene: TRBJ2-3
V gene: TRBV5-1
clone size: NA
D gene: NA
CDR3 DNA: TGCGCCAGCAGCATAACGGGGGTAAACACAGATACGCAGTATTTT
CDR3 protein: CASSITGVNTDTQYF

J gene: TRBJ2-3
V gene: TRBV28
clone size: NA
D gene: NA
CDR3 DNA: TGTGCCAGCAGTTTAATCTTAAACACAGATACGCAGTATTTT
CDR3 protein: CASSLILNTDTQYF

J gene: TRBJ1-6
V gene: TRBV6-1
clone size: NA
D gene: NA
CDR3 DNA: TGTGCCAGCAGTCCCCTGACAGAGACTAATTCACCCCTCCACTTT
CDR3 protein: CASSPLTETNSPLHF

J gene: TRBJ2-7
V gene: TRBV11-2
clone size: NA
D gene: NA
CDR3 DNA: TGTGCCAGCAGCCATTATCACGACACCTACGAGCAGTACTTC
CDR3 protein: CASSHYHDTYEQYF

J gene: TRBJ2-4
V gene: TRBV6-5
clone size: NA
D gene: NA
CDR3 DNA: TGTGCCAGCAGTTACTTGGAGAGAGCCAAAAACATTCAGTACTTC
CDR3 protein: CASSYLERAKNIQYF

J gene: TRBJ2-5
V gene: TRBV30
clone size: NA
D gene: NA
CDR3 DNA: TGTGCCTGGGGCGGTCGAGGGCGAGAGACCCAGTACTTC
CDR3 protein: CAWGGRGRETQYF

J gene: TRBJ1-2
V gene: TRBV2
clone size: NA
D gene: NA
CDR3 DNA: TGTGCCAGCAGTGAAGACAGCCGTGGCTACACCTTC
CDR3 protein: CASSEDSRGYTF

J gene: TRBJ1-6
V gene: TRBV16
clone size: few
D gene: NA
CDR3 DNA: TGTGCCAGCAGCCCCTCGGGAAACTACTCACCCCTCCACTTT
CDR3 protein: CASSPSGNYSPLHF

J gene: TRBJ2-3
V gene: TRBV29-1
clone size: NA
D gene: TRBD2
CDR3 DNA: TGCAGCGTTGAGACTAGCGGCTCTAGCACAGATACGCAGTATTTT
CDR3 protein: CSVETSGSSTDTQYF

J gene: TRBJ1-2
V gene: TRBV5-4
clone size: NA
D gene: TRBD1
CDR3 DNA: TGTGCCAGCAGCTCCATCGGACAGGGTATTAGCTATGGCTACACCTTC
CDR3 protein: CASSSIGQGISYGYTF

J gene: TRBJ1-5
V gene: TRBV6-6
clone size: NA
D gene: NA
CDR3 DNA: TGTGCCAGCAGTGGCGGTCTAGAGGGACAGCCCCAGCATTTT
CDR3 protein: CASSGGLEGQPQHF

J gene: TRBJ2-3
V gene: TRBV5-1
clone size: once
D gene: TRBD2
CDR3 DNA: TGCGCCAGCAGCCCTAGCGGGGAACCCACAGATACGCAGTATTTT
CDR3 protein: CASSPSGEPTDTQYF

J gene: TRBJ2-2
V gene: TRBV6-6
clone size: NA
D gene: NA
CDR3 DNA: TGTGCCAGCAGTTACTCCACACGGGGAACCGGGGAGCTGTTTTTT
CDR3 protein: CASSYSTRGTGELFF

J gene: TRBJ2-6
V gene: TRBV11-2
clone size: NA
D gene: TRBD1
CDR3 DNA: TGTGCCAGCAGCTTAGGCATAGGGGGCGGGTCTGGGGCCAACGTCCTGACTTTC
CDR3 protein: CASSLGIGGGSGANVLTF

J gene: TRBJ2-2
V gene: TRBV7-9
clone size: NA
D gene: NA
CDR3 DNA: TGTGCCAGCAGCTTAGAAGGCCTAGCGAGGAACACCGGGGAGCTGTTTTTT
CDR3 protein: CASSLEGLARNTGELFF

J gene: TRBJ2-2
V gene: TRBV7-2
clone size: NA
D gene: NA
CDR3 DNA: TGTGCCAGCAGCTTATATGCCGGGGAGCTGTTTTTT
CDR3 protein: CASSLYAGELFF

J gene: TRBJ1-4
V gene: TRBV7-9
clone size: few
D gene: NA
CDR3 DNA: TGTTCCAGCAGCCGAGGGGGGGCGGAGTTTGGTGAAAAACTGTTTTTT
CDR3 protein: CSSSRGGAEFGEKLFF

J gene: TRBJ1-4
V gene: TRBV7-9
clone size: NA
D gene: NA
CDR3 DNA: TGTGCCAGCAGCCCCCGGGGGACTAATGAAAAACTGTTTTTT
CDR3 protein: CASSPRGTNEKLFF

J gene: TRBJ2-5
V gene: TRBV6-1
clone size: NA
D gene: NA
CDR3 DNA: TGTGCCAGCAGTGGGCAAAAAGAGACCCAGTACTTC
CDR3 protein: CASSGQKETQYF

J gene: TRBJ1-5
V gene: TRBV30
clone size: few
D gene: TRBD1
CDR3 DNA: TGTGCCTGGAGCTCGGGGTGGACAGGGGTTTCCCAGCCCCAGCATTTT
CDR3 protein: CAWSSGWTGVSQPQHF

J gene: TRBJ2-3
V gene: TRBV19
clone size: once
D gene: NA
CDR3 DNA: TGTGCCAGTAAGCGGGCCCTTAGCACAGATACGCAGTATTTT
CDR3 protein: CASKRALSTDTQYF

J gene: TRBJ2-3
V gene: TRBV5-6
clone size: NA
D gene: NA
CDR3 DNA: TGTGCCAGCAGCGGGAGGACGGCCCCCCCAGATACGCAGTATTTT
CDR3 protein: CASSGRTAPPDTQYF

J gene: TRBJ1-6
V gene: TRBV5-1
clone size: NA
D gene: TRBD1
CDR3 DNA: TGCGCCAGCAGCTTGGAGGTCCAGGGGGCCAATTCACCCCTCCACTTT
CDR3 protein: CASSLEVQGANSPLHF

J gene: TRBJ1-5
V gene: TRBV6-1
clone size: NA
D gene: NA
CDR3 DNA: TGTGCCAGCAACCTCCCGGGGAGCAATCAGCCCCAGCATTTT
CDR3 protein: CASNLPGSNQPQHF

J gene: TRBJ1-6
V gene: TRBV27
clone size: NA
D gene: TRBD1
CDR3 DNA: TGTGCCAGCAGTTTCAACAGGGGAGGAGGGTCTTCCTATAATTCACCCCTCCACTTT
CDR3 protein: CASSFNRGGGSSYNSPLHF

J gene: TRBJ1-6
V gene: TRBV6-5
clone size: NA
D gene: TRBD1
CDR3 DNA: TGTGCCAGCAGTTACTCTGGGACAGGCAATTCACCCCTCCACTTT
CDR3 protein: CASSYSGTGNSPLHF

J gene: TRBJ2-5
V gene: TRBV19
clone size: few
D gene: TRBD2
CDR3 DNA: TGTGCCAGTAGCCCCGGGATGCTAGCGGGGCTGGAGACCCAGTACTTC
CDR3 protein: CASSPGMLAGLETQYF

J gene: TRBJ2-3
V gene: TRBV2
clone size: NA
D gene: TRBD1
CDR3 DNA: TGTGCCAGCAATTCCCGGGGACAGGGTTCAACAGATACGCAGTATTTT
CDR3 protein: CASNSRGQGSTDTQYF

J gene: TRBJ1-4
V gene: TRBV28
clone size: NA
D gene: TRBD1
CDR3 DNA: TGTGCCAGCAGACCGGACAGGGTTAATGAAAAACTGTTTTTT
CDR3 protein: CASRPDRVNEKLFF